Listed below are T cell receptor beta chains from one sample, sequenced in a study of long-term antiretroviral therapy in people with HIV. The assay was immunoSEQ multiplex PCR, and TCRdb's table has in-frame clones only and misses some. The sample holds 15,000 to 20,000 clones; 88% are singletons and the top ten take around 12%. The source was unsorted PBMCs, collected 6.9 years after starting antiretroviral therapy. The receptors come from a man aged 50 to 59 with HIV. Each CDR3 is given with its conserved first and last residue.

J gene: TRBJ2-5; V gene: TRBV7-8; CDR3 protein: CASSLDVQVRATQYF
J gene: TRBJ1-2; V gene: TRBV19; CDR3 protein: CASSIANGNYGYTF
J gene: TRBJ2-1; V gene: TRBV2; CDR3 protein: CASSEDRVGYNEQFF
J gene: TRBJ2-7; V gene: TRBV5-1; CDR3 protein: CASSLGWEDTYEQYF
J gene: TRBJ2-5; V gene: TRBV7-3; CDR3 protein: CASSLKRSGVGETQYF
J gene: TRBJ2-5; V gene: TRBV7-2; CDR3 protein: CASSSPAGFGETQYF
J gene: TRBJ2-3; V gene: TRBV6-5; CDR3 protein: CASSYYGGANTDTQYF
J gene: TRBJ2-2; V gene: TRBV5-4; CDR3 protein: CASSLGQGAGELFF
J gene: TRBJ1-2; V gene: TRBV6-6; CDR3 protein: CASSYSRSGNYGYTF
J gene: TRBJ1-1; V gene: TRBV6-5; CDR3 protein: CASSTTGMNTEAFF
J gene: TRBJ2-7; V gene: TRBV28; CDR3 protein: CASSLPQGTEQYF
J gene: TRBJ2-2; V gene: TRBV19; CDR3 protein: CASSERQWGGELFF
J gene: TRBJ2-5; V gene: TRBV7-3; CDR3 protein: CASSVGTSGQETQYF
J gene: TRBJ2-3; V gene: TRBV4-3; CDR3 protein: CASSLGLAGGTDTQYF
J gene: TRBJ2-2; V gene: TRBV7-3; CDR3 protein: CASSLGLTTGELFF
J gene: TRBJ2-7; V gene: TRBV6-1; CDR3 protein: CASSVLGQYEQYF
J gene: TRBJ2-5; V gene: TRBV7-9; CDR3 protein: CASSLESETQYF
J gene: TRBJ1-2; V gene: TRBV28; CDR3 protein: CASSLGSPVHGYTF
J gene: TRBJ2-2; V gene: TRBV10-3; CDR3 protein: CAISDTGTGELFF
J gene: TRBJ2-3; V gene: TRBV6-4; CDR3 protein: CASRPGGAHTDTQYF